This T cell receptor (beta chain) came from a study of CD8 T cells in Susac syndrome. Random hexamers primed reverse transcription of about 0.45 to 1 ug RNA. An immunoSEQ multiplex PCR generated amplified TCR beta CDR3 products spanning 54 Vbeta and 13 Jbeta. In TCRdb, the immunoSEQ multiplex PCR reads were re-called with MiXCR into one record per CDR3 protein. The sample has about 110,000 distinct CDR3 sequences, roughly 94% seen once. This CDR3 contains 17 residues. The germline V and J ends were trimmed by 0 bases and 5 bases, with 16 bases remaining between them. Per germline, CDR1 LGHDT and CDR2 YNNKEL (reference sequence). This clonotype was found once. Its antigen is not identified. Study findings and constraints: Peak Susac CD8+ clonal expansion was seen in TEMRA cells and active patients.

V is TRBV3-1 and J is TRBJ2-2; a weak D match, TRBD1 (6 bases). Specimen: CD8+ T cells from PBMCs. The receptor was isolated from a human donor with Susac syndrome. CDR3 sequence reads: CASSQDQRQGSTGELFF. The CDR3 nucleotides are TGTGCCAGCAGCCAAGATCAGAGGCAGGGGTCGACCGGGGAGCTGTTTTTT.